These T cell receptor beta chains were read from a single sample in a study of CDR3 diversity in severe acne. MiXCR, applied by TCRdb to the PCR reads, yields one record per CDR3 protein. This table has approximately 90,000 distinct CDR3 sequences, about 50% appearing once. Input material: blood. The receptors shown here come from a male donor in good health, serving as a control. The CDR3 runs from the conserved cysteine through the conserved F or W. Each record gives: D gene, clone size, J gene, V gene, CDR3 protein, CDR3 DNA. D genes are given only for firm matches. Some rows have no size entry. The others give once, few or many, or a class for an expanded clone.

TRBD1,medium-sized,TRBJ2-1,TRBV7-9,CASSLSTGLNEQFF,TGTGCCAGCAGCTTGTCGACAGGGCTCAATGAGCAGTTCTTC
.,.,TRBJ2-7,TRBV9,CASSVRGNDSQYF,TGTGCCAGCAGTGTTAGGGGAAATGACTCGCAGTATTTC
TRBD2,many,TRBJ2-7,TRBV6-6,CASSYDPSGRFHEQYF,TGTGCCAGCAGTTACGACCCTAGCGGGAGATTCCACGAGCAGTACTTC
TRBD1,many,TRBJ2-5,TRBV5-5,CASSFPGTGEETQYF,TGTGCCAGCAGCTTTCCCGGGACAGGGGAAGAGACCCAGTACTTC
TRBD1,.,TRBJ1-4,TRBV2,CASTRTGGGNEKLFF,TGTGCCAGCACCCGGACAGGGGGCGGTAATGAAAAACTGTTTTTT
TRBD2,.,TRBJ2-3,TRBV19,CASRTSGRALYATQYF,TGTGCCAGTAGAACTAGCGGGAGGGCCCTGTATGCTACGCAGTATTTT
TRBD2,many,TRBJ2-7,TRBV6-2/TRBV6-3,CASSYSHSRLAGGAYEQYF,TGTGCCAGCAGTTACTCTCATTCACGACTAGCGGGGGGAGCCTACGAGCAGTACTTC
.,.,TRBJ1-2,TRBV7-2,CASSGQGSWGYTF,TGTGCCAGCAGCGGGCAGGGATCTTGGGGCTACACCTTC
TRBD1,few,TRBJ1-2,TRBV2,CASSLKTGNGYTF,TGTGCCAGCAGCTTAAAGACAGGGAATGGCTACACCTTC
.,few,TRBJ1-2,TRBV6-5,CASSRREANYGYTF,TGTGCCAGCAGCCGTCGCGAGGCTAACTATGGCTACACCTTC
.,.,TRBJ2-5,TRBV12-3/TRBV12-4,CAGSLGQQETQYF,TGTGCCGGCAGTTTAGGACAGCAAGAGACCCAGTACTTC
.,.,TRBJ1-4,TRBV6-6,CASRGEYEQYFGPGQRGEKLFF,.
.,.,TRBJ2-7,TRBV5-8,CASSLGQSNYEQYF,TGTGCCAGCAGCTTGGGACAGAGCAACTACGAGCAGTACTTC
TRBD2,.,TRBJ2-1,TRBV14,CASSAHGRLAGGPADEQFF,TGTGCCAGCAGTGCCCATGGTCGACTAGCGGGAGGGCCGGCGGATGAGCAGTTCTTC
.,.,TRBJ2-2,TRBV15,CATSRNPGGVNTGELFF,TGTGCCACCAGCAGAAACCCGGGTGGAGTCAACACCGGGGAGCTGTTTTTT
TRBD1,.,TRBJ1-5,TRBV15,CATSRSPGQGSQPQHF,TGTGCCACCAGCAGATCTCCGGGACAGGGTAGTCAGCCCCAGCATTTT
.,.,TRBJ2-7,TRBV19,CASSSGTQAYEQYF,TGTGCCAGTAGTAGCGGGACCCAAGCCTACGAGCAGTACTTC
.,.,TRBJ2-2,TRBV6-5,CASVEDPQTAGELFF,TGTGCCAGCGTTGAAGATCCCCAGACAGCCGGGGAGCTGTTTTTT
.,many,TRBJ2-3,TRBV6-5,CASSPNTDTQYF,TGTGCCAGCAGTCCTAACACAGATACGCAGTATTTT
.,few,TRBJ2-3,TRBV25-1,CASSESGAGGDTQYF,TGTGCCAGCAGTGAATCCGGGGCCGGTGGGGATACGCAGTATTTT
.,.,TRBJ1-1,TRBV5-4,CASSPGQQNTKAFF,TGTGCCAGCAGCCCCGGACAGCAGAACACTAAAGCTTTCTTT
TRBD2,.,TRBJ2-1,TRBV10-2,CASSESGGSHEQFF,TGCGCCAGCAGTGAGTCGGGCGGGAGCCATGAGCAGTTCTTC
TRBD1,.,TRBJ2-1,TRBV20-1,CSASFQGASNEQFF,TGCAGTGCTAGTTTTCAGGGGGCGAGCAATGAGCAGTTCTTC